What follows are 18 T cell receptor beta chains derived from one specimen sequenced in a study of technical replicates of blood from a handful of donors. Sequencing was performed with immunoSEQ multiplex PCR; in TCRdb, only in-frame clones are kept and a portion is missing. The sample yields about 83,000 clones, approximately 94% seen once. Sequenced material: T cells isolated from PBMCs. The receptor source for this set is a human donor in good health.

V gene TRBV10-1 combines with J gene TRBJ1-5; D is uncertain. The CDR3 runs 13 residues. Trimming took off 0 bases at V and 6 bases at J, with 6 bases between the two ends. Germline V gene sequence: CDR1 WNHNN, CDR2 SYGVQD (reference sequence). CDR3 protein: CASSESEGQPQHF. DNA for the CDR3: TGCGCCAGCAGTGAGTCGGAGGGTCAGCCCCAGCATTTT.

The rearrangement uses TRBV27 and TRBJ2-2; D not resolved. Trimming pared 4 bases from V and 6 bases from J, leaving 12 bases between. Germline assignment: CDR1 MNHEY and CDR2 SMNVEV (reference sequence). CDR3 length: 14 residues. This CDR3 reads CASSYVSEAGELFF. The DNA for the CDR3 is TGTGCCAGCAGTTATGTGAGTGAGGCCGGGGAGCTGTTTTTT.

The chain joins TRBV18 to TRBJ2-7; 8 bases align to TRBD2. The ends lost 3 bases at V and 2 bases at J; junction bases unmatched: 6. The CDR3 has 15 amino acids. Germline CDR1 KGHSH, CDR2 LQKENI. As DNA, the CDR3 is TGTGCCAGCTCACCCAGCGGGAGTGCTCCCTACGAGCAGTACTTC. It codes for CASSPSGSAPYEQYF.

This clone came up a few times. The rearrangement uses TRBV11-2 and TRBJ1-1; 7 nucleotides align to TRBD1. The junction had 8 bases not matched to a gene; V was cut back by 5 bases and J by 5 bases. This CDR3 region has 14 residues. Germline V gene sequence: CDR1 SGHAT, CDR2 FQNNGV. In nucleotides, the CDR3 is TGTGCCAGCAGCCTCTCTCAGGGGGTAACTGAAGCTTTCTTT. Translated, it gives CASSLSQGVTEAFF.

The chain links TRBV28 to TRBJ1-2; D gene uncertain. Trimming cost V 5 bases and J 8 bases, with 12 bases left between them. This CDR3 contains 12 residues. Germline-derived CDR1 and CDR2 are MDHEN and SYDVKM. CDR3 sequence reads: CASSPTRGGYTF. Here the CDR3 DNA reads TGTGCCAGCAGTCCTACACGAGGAGGCTACACCTTC.

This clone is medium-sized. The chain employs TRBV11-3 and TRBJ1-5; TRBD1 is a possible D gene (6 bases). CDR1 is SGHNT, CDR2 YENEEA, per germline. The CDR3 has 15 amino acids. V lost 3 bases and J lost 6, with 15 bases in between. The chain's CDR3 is CASSFRGGYCQPQHF. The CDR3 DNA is TGTGCCAGCAGCTTCAGAGGGGGATATTGTCAGCCCCAGCATTTT.

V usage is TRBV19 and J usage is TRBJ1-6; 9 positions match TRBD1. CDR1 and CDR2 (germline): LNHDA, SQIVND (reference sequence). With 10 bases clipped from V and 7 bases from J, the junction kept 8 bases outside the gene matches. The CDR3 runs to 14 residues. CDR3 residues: CATTGTGMNSPLHF. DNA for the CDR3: TGTGCCACGACCGGGACAGGGATGAATTCACCCCTCCACTTT.

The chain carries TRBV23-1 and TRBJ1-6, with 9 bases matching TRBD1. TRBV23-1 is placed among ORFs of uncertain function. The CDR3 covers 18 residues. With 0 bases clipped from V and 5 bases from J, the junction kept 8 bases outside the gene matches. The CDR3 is CASSQSETGTGNNSPLHF. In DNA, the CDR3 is TGCGCCAGCAGTCAATCGGAGACCGGGACAGGGAATAATTCACCCCTCCACTTT.

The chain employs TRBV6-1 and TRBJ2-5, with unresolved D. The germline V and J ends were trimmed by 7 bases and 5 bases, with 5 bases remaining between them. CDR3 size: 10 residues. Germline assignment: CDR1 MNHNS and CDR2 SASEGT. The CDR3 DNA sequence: TGTGCCAGCAAGGAGGAGACCCAGTACTTC. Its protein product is CASKEETQYF.

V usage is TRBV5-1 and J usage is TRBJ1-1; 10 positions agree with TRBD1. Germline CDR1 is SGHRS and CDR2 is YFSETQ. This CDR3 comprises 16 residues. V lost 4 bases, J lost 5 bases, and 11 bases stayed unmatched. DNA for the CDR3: TGCGCCAGCAGCCCGGAAACTGGGACAGGGGATACTGAAGCTTTCTTT. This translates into CASSPETGTGDTEAFF.

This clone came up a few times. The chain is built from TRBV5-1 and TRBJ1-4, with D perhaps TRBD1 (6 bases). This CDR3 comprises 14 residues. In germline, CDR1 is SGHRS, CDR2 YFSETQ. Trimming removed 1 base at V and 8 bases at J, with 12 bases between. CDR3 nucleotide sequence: TGCGCCAGCAGCTTGTACGGACAGCCCGAAAAACTGTTTTTT. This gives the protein CASSLYGQPEKLFF.

CDR3 amino acids: CSVLFQRDSYEQYF. Written as DNA, the CDR3 is TGCAGCGTTTTGTTTCAGCGGGACTCCTACGAGCAGTACTTC. J is TRBJ2-7 and V is TRBV29-1, with 7 bases fitting TRBD2. Trimming cost V 5 bases and J 0 bases; bases outside gene matches: 7. Germline loops: CDR1 SQVTM, CDR2 ANQGSEA. The CDR3 runs to 14 residues.

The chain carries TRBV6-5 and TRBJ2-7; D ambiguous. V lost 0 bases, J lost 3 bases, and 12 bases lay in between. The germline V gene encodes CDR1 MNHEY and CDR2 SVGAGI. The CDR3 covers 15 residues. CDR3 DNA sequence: TGTGCCAGCAGTTACTCTAGCCTAACGGGCTACGAGCAGTACTTC. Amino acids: CASSYSSLTGYEQYF.

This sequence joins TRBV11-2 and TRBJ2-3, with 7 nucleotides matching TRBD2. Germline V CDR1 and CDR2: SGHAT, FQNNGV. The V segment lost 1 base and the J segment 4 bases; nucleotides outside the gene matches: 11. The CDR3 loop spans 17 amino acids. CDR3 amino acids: CASSLAPSGAGADTQYF. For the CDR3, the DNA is TGTGCCAGCAGCTTAGCCCCTAGCGGCGCGGGGGCAGATACGCAGTATTTT. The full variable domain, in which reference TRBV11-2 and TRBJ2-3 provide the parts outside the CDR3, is EAGVAQSPRYKIIEKRQSVAFWCNPISGHATLYWYQQILGQGPKLLIQFQNNGVVDDSQLPKDRFSAERLKGVDSTLKIQPAKLEDSAVYLCASSLAPSGAGADTQYFGPGTRLTVL.

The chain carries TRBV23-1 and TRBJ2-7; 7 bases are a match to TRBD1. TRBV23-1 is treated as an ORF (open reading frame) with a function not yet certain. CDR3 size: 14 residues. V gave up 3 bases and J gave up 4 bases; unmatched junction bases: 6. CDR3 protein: CASSHRDSEYEQYF. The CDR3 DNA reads TGCGCCAGCAGTCACCGGGACAGCGAGTACGAGCAGTACTTC.

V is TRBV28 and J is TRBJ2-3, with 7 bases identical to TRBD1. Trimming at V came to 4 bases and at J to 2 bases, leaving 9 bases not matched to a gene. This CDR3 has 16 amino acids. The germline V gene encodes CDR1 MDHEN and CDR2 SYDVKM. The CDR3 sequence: CASSSAGTEYTDTQYF. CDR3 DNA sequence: TGTGCCAGCAGTTCCGCCGGGACAGAATACACAGATACGCAGTATTTT.

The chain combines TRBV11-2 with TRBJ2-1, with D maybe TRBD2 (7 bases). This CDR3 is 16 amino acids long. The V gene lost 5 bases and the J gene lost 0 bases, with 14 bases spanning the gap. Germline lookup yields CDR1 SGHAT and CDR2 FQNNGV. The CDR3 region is CASSPQGGGSYNEQFF. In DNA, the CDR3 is TGTGCCAGCAGCCCCCAGGGAGGGGGCTCCTACAATGAGCAGTTCTTC.

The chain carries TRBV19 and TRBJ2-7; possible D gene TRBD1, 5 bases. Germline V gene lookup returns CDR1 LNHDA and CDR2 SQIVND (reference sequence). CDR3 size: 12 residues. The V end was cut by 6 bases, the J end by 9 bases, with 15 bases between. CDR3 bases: TGTGCCAGTAGCTCGGACACCCGGGTGCAGTACTTC. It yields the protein CASSSDTRVQYF.